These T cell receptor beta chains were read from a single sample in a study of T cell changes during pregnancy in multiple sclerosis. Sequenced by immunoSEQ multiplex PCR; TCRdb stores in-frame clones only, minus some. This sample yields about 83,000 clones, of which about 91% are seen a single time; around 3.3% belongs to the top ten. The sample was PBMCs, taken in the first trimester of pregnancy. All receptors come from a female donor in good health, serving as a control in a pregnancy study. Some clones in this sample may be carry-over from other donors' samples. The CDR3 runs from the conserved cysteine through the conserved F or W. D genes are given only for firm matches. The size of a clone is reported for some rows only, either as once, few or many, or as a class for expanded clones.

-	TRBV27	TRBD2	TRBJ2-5	TGCGCCAGCAGTTCAGAGACTAGCGGGGGGTGGGAGACCCAGTACTTC	CASSSETSGGWETQYF
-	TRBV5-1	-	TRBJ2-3	TGCGCCAGCAGCCTGCTAACTAGCTCTAACACAGATACGCAGTATTTT	CASSLLTSSNTDTQYF
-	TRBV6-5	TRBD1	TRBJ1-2	TGTGCCAGCAGCCGGGAATCAGGGGGCTATGGCTACACCTTC	CASSRESGGYGYTF
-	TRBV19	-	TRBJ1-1	TGTGCCAGTAGTCCTGACCGGGACACGGATGAAGCTTTCTTT	CASSPDRDTDEAFF
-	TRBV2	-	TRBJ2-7	TGTGCCAGCGGTGGCGAGCCATACGAGCAGTACTTC	CASGGEPYEQYF
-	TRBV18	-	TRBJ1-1	TGTGCCAGCTCACCATCCCGGGATAGGAACACTGAAGCTTTCTTT	CASSPSRDRNTEAFF
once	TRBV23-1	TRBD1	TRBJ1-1	TGCGCCAGCAGTCGGACAGGCTTAAACACTGAAGCTTTCTTT	CASSRTGLNTEAFF
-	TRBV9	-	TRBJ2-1	TGTGCCAGCAGCGTAGCGTTCACAGGTCGGAGCTCCTACAATGAGCAGTTCTTC	CASSVAFTGRSSYNEQFF
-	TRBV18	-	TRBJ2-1	TGTGCCAGCTCCCCGGGACAAGCGGTATATGAGCAGTTCTTC	CASSPGQAVYEQFF
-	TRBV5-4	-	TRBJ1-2	TGTGCCAGCAGCTTGGGCAGGGAAGTTGGCTACACCTTC	CASSLGREVGYTF
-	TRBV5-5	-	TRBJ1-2	TGTGCCAGCAGCTTGATATCCGGGTTATATGGCTACACCTTC	CASSLISGLYGYTF
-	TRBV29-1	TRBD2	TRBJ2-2	TGCAGCGTTAGGACTAGTAGCATAGTAACCGGGGAGCTGTTTTTT	CSVRTSSIVTGELFF
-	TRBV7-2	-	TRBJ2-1	TGTGCCAGCAGCTTCGAACTTGAGGATGAGCAGTTCTTC	CASSFELEDEQFF
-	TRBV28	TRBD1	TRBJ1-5	TGTGCCAGCAGTTTCCCGGACAGGGGGTCCCAGCATTTT	CASSFPDRGSQHF
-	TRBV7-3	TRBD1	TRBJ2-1	TGTGCCAGCAGTCCCGGGACAGGAAACAATGAGCAGTTCTTC	CASSPGTGNNEQFF